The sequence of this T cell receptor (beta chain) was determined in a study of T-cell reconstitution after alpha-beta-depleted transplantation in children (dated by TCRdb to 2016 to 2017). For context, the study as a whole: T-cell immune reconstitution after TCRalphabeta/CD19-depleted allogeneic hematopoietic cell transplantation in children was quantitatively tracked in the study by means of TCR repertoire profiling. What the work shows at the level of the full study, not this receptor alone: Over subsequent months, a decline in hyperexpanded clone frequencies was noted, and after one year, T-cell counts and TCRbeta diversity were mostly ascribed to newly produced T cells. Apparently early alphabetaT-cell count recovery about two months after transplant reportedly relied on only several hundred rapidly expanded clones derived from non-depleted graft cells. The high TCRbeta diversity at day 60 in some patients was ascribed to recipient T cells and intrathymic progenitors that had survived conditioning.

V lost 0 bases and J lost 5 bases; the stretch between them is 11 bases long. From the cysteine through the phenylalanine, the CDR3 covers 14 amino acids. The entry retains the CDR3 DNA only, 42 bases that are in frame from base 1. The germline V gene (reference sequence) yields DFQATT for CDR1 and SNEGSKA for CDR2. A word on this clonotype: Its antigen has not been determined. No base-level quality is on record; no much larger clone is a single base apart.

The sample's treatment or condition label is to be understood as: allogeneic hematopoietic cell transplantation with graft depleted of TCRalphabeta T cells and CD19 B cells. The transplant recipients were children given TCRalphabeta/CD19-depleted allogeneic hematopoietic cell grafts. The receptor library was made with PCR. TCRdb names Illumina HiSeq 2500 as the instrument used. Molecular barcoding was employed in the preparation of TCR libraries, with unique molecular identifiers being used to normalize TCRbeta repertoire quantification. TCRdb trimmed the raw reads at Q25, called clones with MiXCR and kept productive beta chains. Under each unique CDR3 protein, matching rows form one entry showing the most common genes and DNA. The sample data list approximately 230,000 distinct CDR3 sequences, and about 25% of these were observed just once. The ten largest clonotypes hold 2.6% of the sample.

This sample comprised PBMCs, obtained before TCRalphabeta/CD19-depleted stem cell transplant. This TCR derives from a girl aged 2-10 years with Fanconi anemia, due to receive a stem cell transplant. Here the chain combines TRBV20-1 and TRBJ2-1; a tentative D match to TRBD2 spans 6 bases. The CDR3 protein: CSAREGTGNNEQFF. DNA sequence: TGCAGTGCTAGAGAAGGGACTGGTAACAATGAGCAGTTCTTC.